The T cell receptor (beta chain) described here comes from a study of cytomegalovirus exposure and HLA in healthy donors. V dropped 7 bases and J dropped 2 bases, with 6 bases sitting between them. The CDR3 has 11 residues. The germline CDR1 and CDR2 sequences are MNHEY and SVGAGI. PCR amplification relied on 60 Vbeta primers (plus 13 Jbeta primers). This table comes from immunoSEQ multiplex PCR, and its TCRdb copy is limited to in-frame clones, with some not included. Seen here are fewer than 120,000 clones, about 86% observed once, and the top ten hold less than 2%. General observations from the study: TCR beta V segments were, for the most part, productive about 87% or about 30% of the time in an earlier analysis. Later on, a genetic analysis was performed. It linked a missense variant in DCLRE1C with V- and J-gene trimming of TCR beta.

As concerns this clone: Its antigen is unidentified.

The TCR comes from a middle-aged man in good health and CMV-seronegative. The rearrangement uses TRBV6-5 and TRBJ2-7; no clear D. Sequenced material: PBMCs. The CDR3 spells CASNSAYEQYF. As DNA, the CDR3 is TGTGCCAGCAACTCCGCCTACGAGCAGTACTTC.